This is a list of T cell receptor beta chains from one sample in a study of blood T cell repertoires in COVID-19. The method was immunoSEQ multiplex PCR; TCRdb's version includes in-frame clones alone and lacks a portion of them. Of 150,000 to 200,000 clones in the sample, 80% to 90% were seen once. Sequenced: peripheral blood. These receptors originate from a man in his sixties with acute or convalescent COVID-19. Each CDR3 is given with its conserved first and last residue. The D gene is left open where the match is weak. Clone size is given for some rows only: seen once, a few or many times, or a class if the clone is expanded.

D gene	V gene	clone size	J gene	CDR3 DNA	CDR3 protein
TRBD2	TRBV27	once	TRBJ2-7	TGTGCCAGCAGCCCAGGGACTAGCGGGATCTCCTACGAGCAGTACTTC	CASSPGTSGISYEQYF
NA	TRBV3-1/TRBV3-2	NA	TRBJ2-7	TGTGCCAGCAGCCGGGGGGGGACAGGACGTTCTCTTTCCTACGAGCAGTACTTC	CASSRGGTGRSLSYEQYF
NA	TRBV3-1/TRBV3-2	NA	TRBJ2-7	TGTGCCAGCAGCCTAGCCGACAGCCACTACGAGCAGTACTTC	CASSLADSHYEQYF
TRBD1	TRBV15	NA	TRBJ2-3	TGTGCCACCAGCGGTAGGGAACTGACAGGGGGTATCACAGATACGCAGTATTTT	CATSGRELTGGITDTQYF
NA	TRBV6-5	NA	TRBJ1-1	TGTGCCAGCACGTCAGGGTACACTGAAGCTTTCTTT	CASTSGYTEAFF
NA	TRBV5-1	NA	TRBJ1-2	TGCGCCAGCAGCTTGACAGGGTCGGATGGCTACACCTTC	CASSLTGSDGYTF
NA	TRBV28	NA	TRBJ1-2	TGTGCCAGCAGTTCCGGGTCGGGTGAGGGCTATGGCTACACCTTC	CASSSGSGEGYGYTF
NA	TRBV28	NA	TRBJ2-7	TGTGCCAGCAGTTTACTCGCGGGCTACGAGCAGTACTTC	CASSLLAGYEQYF
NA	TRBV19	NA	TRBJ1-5	TGTGCCAGTACGATGGGGGGATGGCGCAATCAGCCCCAGCATTTT	CASTMGGWRNQPQHF
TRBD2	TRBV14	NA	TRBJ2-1	TGTGCCAGCAGCCATCTCACCGGGACTAGGTACTACAATGAGCAGTTCTTC	CASSHLTGTRYYNEQFF
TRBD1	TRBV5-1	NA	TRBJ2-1	TGCGCCAGCAGCTTGGCCTCGTGGACAGGGGGCGGGAATGAGCAGTTCTTC	CASSLASWTGGGNEQFF
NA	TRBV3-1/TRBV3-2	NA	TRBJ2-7	TGTGCCAGCAGCCAAGTATCCTCCGAAGGGGGCGAGCAGTACTTC	CASSQVSSEGGEQYF
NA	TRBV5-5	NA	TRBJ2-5	TGTGCCAGCAGCTTGGGACAGATCCAAGAGACCCAGTACTTC	CASSLGQIQETQYF
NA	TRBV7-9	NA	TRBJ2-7	TGTGCCAGCAGCTTAGAGGGGGAAAGCTCCTACGAGCAGTACTTC	CASSLEGESSYEQYF
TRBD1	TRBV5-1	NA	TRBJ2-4	TGCGCCAGCAGCGGGAGCACAGGGGAGCGAAACATTCAGTACTTC	CASSGSTGERNIQYF
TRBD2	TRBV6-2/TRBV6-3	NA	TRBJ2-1	TGTGCCAGCAGTTACTCGAGAGCGGGAGCGGTAAATGAGCAGTTCTTC	CASSYSRAGAVNEQFF
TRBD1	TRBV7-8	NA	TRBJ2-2	TGTGCCAGCGCTGGGGGACAGGGCGGGACCGGGGAGCTGTTTTTT	CASAGGQGGTGELFF
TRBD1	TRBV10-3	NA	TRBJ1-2	TGTGCCATCAGTTTACAGGGGGGCAGGAACTATGGCTACACCTTC	CAISLQGGRNYGYTF
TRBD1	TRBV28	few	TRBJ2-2	TGTGCCAGCAGTTTGGGACAGGGGAACGGGGAGCTGTTTTTT	CASSLGQGNGELFF
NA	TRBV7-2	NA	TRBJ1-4	TGTGCCAGCAGCAAACGCCCCTCGGGGGTGGCAACTAATGAAAAACTGTTTTTT	CASSKRPSGVATNEKLFF
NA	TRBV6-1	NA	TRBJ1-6	TGTGCCAGCAGTGAACTAGATACGAATTCACCCCTCCACTTT	CASSELDTNSPLHF
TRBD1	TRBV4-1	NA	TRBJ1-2	TGCGCCAGCAGCCCGACCGGGACAGGGTACGGCTACACCTTC	CASSPTGTGYGYTF
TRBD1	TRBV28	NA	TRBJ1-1	TGTGCCAGCAGTGAGACAGGGGGGGAGAACACTGAAGCTTTCTTT	CASSETGGENTEAFF
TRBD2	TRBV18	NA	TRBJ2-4	TGTGCCAGCTCACCGCGGGAGGGAGACATTCAGTACTTC	CASSPREGDIQYF
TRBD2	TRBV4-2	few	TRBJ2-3	TGTGCCAGCAGCCAAGATCTAGCGGGAGGGCCAGATACGCAGTATTTT	CASSQDLAGGPDTQYF
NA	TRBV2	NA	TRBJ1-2	TGTGCCAGCACGGAACGAGGATACTATGGCTACACCTTC	CASTERGYYGYTF
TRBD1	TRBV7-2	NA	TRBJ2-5	TGTGCCAGCAGATCTCCCGGGACAGGGGCCGGTTTACAAGAGACCCAGTACTTC	CASRSPGTGAGLQETQYF
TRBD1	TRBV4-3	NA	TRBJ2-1	TGCGCCAGCAGCCAAAAGATCCCAGTGGCGGGACAGGCCTACAATGAGCAGTTCTTC	CASSQKIPVAGQAYNEQFF
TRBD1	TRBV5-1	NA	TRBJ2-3	TGCGCCAGCAGCTCCCCGGGACAGGTGTCAGATACGCAGTATTTT	CASSSPGQVSDTQYF
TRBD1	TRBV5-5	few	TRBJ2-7	TGTGCCAGCAGCTGGGGACAGGGGACGGCCTACGAGCAGTACTTC	CASSWGQGTAYEQYF
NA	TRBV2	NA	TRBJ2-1	TGTGCCAGCAGTCCTCGGGGGATGAGCTCCTACAATGAGCAGTTCTTC	CASSPRGMSSYNEQFF
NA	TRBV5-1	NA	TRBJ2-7	TGCGCCAGCAGCTTGGGACAGGTCGGCGACGAGCAGTACTTC	CASSLGQVGDEQYF
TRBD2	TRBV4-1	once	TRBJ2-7	TGCGCCAGCAGCCAAGATCCGAGAGGGAGGGCGACCTACGAGCAGTACTTC	CASSQDPRGRATYEQYF
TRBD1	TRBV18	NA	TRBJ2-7	TGTGCCAGCTCACCCCGGGGACAGATTGCCTACGAGCAGTACTTC	CASSPRGQIAYEQYF
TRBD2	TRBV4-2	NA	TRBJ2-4	TGTGCCAGCAGCCCGGGGACTAGCGGGATGGGGGATGTGACCAAAAACATTCAGTACTTC	CASSPGTSGMGDVTKNIQYF
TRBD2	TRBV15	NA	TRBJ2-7	TGTGCCACCAGCAGGGACTCGACTAGCGGGACCTCCTACGAGCAGTACTTC	CATSRDSTSGTSYEQYF
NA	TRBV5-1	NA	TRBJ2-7	TGCGCCAGCACGGTTACAGGCAGCTACGAGCAGTACTTC	CASTVTGSYEQYF
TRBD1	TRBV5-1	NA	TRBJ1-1	TGCGCCAGCAGCTTCCTCGGGACAGGGCCCACTGAAGCTTTCTTT	CASSFLGTGPTEAFF
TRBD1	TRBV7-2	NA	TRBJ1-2	TGTGCCAGCAGCTCCCGCAGGGGGCTTTTAGGGTATGGCTACACCTTC	CASSSRRGLLGYGYTF
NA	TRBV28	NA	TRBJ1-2	TGTGCCAGCAGTTTATCGGGTTTTAACTATGGCTACACCTTC	CASSLSGFNYGYTF
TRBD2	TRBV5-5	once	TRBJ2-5	TGTGCCAGCAGACAGCGGGAGATGACACAAGAGACCCAGTACTTC	CASRQREMTQETQYF
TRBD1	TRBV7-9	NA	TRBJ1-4	TGTGCCAGCAGTTTCACCCAGGGGGCGCGTGAAAAACTGTTTTTT	CASSFTQGAREKLFF
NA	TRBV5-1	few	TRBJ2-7	TGCGCCAGCAGCTTGGAAGGTAGCCCCTACGAGCAGTACTTC	CASSLEGSPYEQYF
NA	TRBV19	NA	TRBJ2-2	TGTGCCAGTAGTATTCAGGGCAACACCGGGGAGCTGTTTTTT	CASSIQGNTGELFF
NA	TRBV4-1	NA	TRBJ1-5	TGCGCCAGCAGCCAGCCAGGACAGTTCCCCTGGGACAATCAGCCCCAGCATTTT	CASSQPGQFPWDNQPQHF